This T cell receptor beta chain appears in the sequencing data of a study of human T cells and chemical hapten exposure listed by TCRdb under 2021. For the wider study: For sensitization, 2% DPC in acetone was applied to a 2 cm by 2 cm area of upper inner arm skin. Libraries were pooled for sequencing, and variation in per-sample TCR yields was attributed mainly to small differences in library volumes within the pool. This study followed changes in the peripheral blood TCR repertoire in vivo during primary and secondary sensitization of alopecia patients to the hapten diphenylcyclopropenone (DPC). Weekly therapeutic DPC doses were additionally applied to the scalp of patients throughout the roughly 24-week study period. Some 29 alopecia patients gave blood for TCR sequencing at one to four time points (pre-sensitization, 2, 6 and 24 weeks). Blood was sampled from patients pre-sensitization (week 0) and at 2, 6 and about 24 weeks after DPC sensitization. The patient cohort, mostly female, included alopecia areata with under or over 50% scalp involvement, alopecia totalis and alopecia universalis. Patch testing was performed on the upper back with Finn chambers containing 0.01% DPC, and the patch tests were scored after 6 days according to International Contact Dermatitis Research Group standards. Paper-wide results and their limitations: The number of PT1 expanded TCRs positively correlated with patch test score, significant at thresholds 8, 16 and 32 but not 4. The number of TCRs above 1 in 1000 frequency did not change with DPC sensitization; there was no evidence of global repertoire structure alterations. Alopecia, a presumed autoimmune disease, was present in all patients, so the immune response of the patients might differ from that of healthy individuals. Repeated subsampling changed both the strength of the expansion versus patch-test correlation and the threshold at which that correlation became significant. Significantly more large CDR3 similarity clusters were formed by expanded TCRs than by pre-sensitization or healthy control sets, consistent with antigen-driven responses.

The library was prepared using RACE. Sequencing relied on a NextSeq 500. During library preparation, unique molecular identifiers were attached to individual cDNA molecules so that TCRs could be counted in a quantitative, reproducible way. From each blood RNA sample, both TCR alpha and TCR beta chains were sequenced. Regarding the original processing steps: A median of approximately 100,000 TCRs per sample was observed, with a range of 23,224 to 690,600. The Decombinator software suite was used to annotate the V, J and CDR3 of the TCR reads. To make PS versus PT1 abundance plots, every sample was subsampled to the same number of TCRs (28,000). Expanded TCRs were defined as absent before sensitization and observed at least eight times at the 2-week time point. Starting from the raw public reads, TCRdb applied fastp trimming at Q25, assembled clones with MiXCR and retained in-frame beta chains. Identical CDR3 protein sequences are pooled into one entry, listed with their most common genes and DNA. The authors' filters were not applied to this entry. Present in this sample are approximately 68,000 distinct CDR3 sequences, over 6.5% of which were seen just once. Together, the top ten hold 3% to 4.5% of the sample.

V lost 6 bases and J lost 2 bases, and the count of bases not matched to a germline gene is 8. The CDR3 covers 15 residues, taking in both the cysteine and the phenylalanine. The CDR3 DNA has 45 bases and is translated from base 1. Taken from the germline V gene, the CDR1 and CDR2 loops are SNHLY and FYNNEI. The intended sense of this specimen's time point label: patch test 2, 6 weeks after DPC sensitization. The sample's treatment or condition label, decoded: therapeutic diphenylcyclopropenone sensitization with weekly scalp DPC. At each patch-test visit, blood was drawn before the patch test was applied. Patients were considered eligible if aged 18 to 70, diagnosed with alopecia and deemed suitable for DPC therapy, and patients were excluded if pregnant. Total RNA was extracted from unfractionated whole blood collected in Tempus Blood RNA tubes. This clonotype has a handful of counts. The specificity of this receptor is unknown. Base qualities are not at hand, and no much larger clone is one base apart.

Specimen: whole blood, collected in connection with sensitization to the hapten diphenylcyclopropenone (DPC). Recombination connected TRBV2 to TRBJ2-3; 7 bases in the junction line up with TRBD2. This clonotype was sampled from a woman aged 45 to 65 with alopecia areata. Some clones in this sample may be carry-over from other donors' samples. The CDR3 protein sequence reads: CASRRDYEITDTQYF. The nucleotide sequence is TGTGCCAGCAGGAGGGACTACGAGATCACAGATACGCAGTATTTT.